Presented here are 24 T cell receptor beta chains from one specimen sequenced in a study of shared T cell receptors in the human thymus. Profiling relied on immunoSEQ multiplex PCR, and the TCRdb table lists in-frame clones only, not all of them. The data hold roughly 560,000 clones, with roughly 74% observed a single time. These same records also appear under a second study, on human thymus T cells.

Sequenced: thymocytes. The receptors derive from a boy younger than two with a congenital heart defect.

The chain recombines TRBV12-5 with TRBJ1-5; the D gene is possibly TRBD1 (5 bases). The germline gives CDR1 LGHNT, CDR2 FRNRAP. V lost 4 bases, J lost 8 bases, and 21 bases lay in between. The length of the CDR3 is 16 residues. Here the CDR3 reads CASGSFSNRPLEPQHF. In nucleotides, the CDR3 is TGTGCTAGTGGTTCCTTCTCCAACAGGCCCCTGGAGCCCCAGCATTTT.

The V gene is TRBV4-3, the J gene TRBJ2-6, with D possibly TRBD1 on 7 matching bases. The CDR3 is made up of 22 amino acids. Between the trimmed V and J ends, which lost 0 bases and 3 bases, there was a span of 27 bases. CDR1 is LGHNA and CDR2 is YSLEER in the germline V gene. CDR3 DNA: TGCGCCAGCAGCCAAGATAGGGGGGCGACAGGGAGGCCCCCAGGTGGGGCCAACGTCCTGACTTTC. Translating gives CASSQDRGATGRPPGGANVLTF.

The chain combines TRBV5-6 with TRBJ2-7, with D maybe TRBD2 (6 bases). Looked up from germline, CDR1 is SGHDT and CDR2 is YYEEEE. CDR3 length: 14 residues. Trimming cost V 3 bases and J 6 bases, with 16 bases left between them. The CDR3 protein is CASSSRVGGLEQYF. The CDR3 nucleotides read TGTGCCAGCAGCTCCCGGGTGGGGGGTCTCGAGCAGTACTTC.

The chain carries TRBV28 and TRBJ2-7; a weak D match, TRBD1 (6 bases). This CDR3 spans 19 amino acids. V was cut by 6 bases and J by 0 bases, with 27 bases left in between. In germline, CDR1 is MDHEN, CDR2 SYDVKM. This CDR3 reads CASSLNRVLFEGDSYEQYF. The CDR3 nucleotides are TGTGCCAGCAGCCTTAACAGGGTTTTATTTGAGGGAGACTCCTACGAGCAGTACTTC.

The chain links TRBV7-6 to TRBJ2-7, with 14 bases fitting TRBD2. In germline, CDR1 is SGHVS, CDR2 FNYEAQ. Losses at the gene ends were 1 base for V and 5 bases for J; bases not matched to a gene: 1. CDR3 size: 15 residues. The CDR3 loop is CASSLGLAGGDEQYF. In DNA form, the CDR3 reads TGTGCCAGCAGCTTAGGACTAGCGGGAGGGGACGAGCAGTACTTC.

This clone was found once. The chain links TRBV27 to TRBJ2-1, with D perhaps matching TRBD2 (9 bases). The CDR3 totals 21 residues. V was clipped by 4 bases and J by 2 bases, with 30 bases between them. The germline V gene has CDR1 MNHEY and CDR2 SMNVEV (reference sequence). In DNA, the CDR3 is TGTGCCAGCAGTTCGACAGGGGACCCTAGCGGGACCCCGTTTGCCTACAATGAGCAGTTCTTC. Translated: CASSSTGDPSGTPFAYNEQFF.

This chain connects TRBV4-3 to TRBJ2-1; 11 nucleotides line up with TRBD2. Germline V CDR1 and CDR2: LGHNA, YSLEER. This CDR3 has 15 residues. J lost 5 bases, V lost 4 bases, and 4 bases had no gene match. The CDR3 nucleotides read TGCGCCAGCAGCCCTTCGACTAGCGGGGACAATGAGCAGTTCTTC. Protein product: CASSPSTSGDNEQFF.

The chain joins TRBV15 to TRBJ2-2, with 7 nucleotides matching TRBD2. The V gene end was trimmed by 5 bases and the J gene end by 1 base; junction bases not matched to a gene: 4. The CDR3 is 15 residues long. Germline CDR1 LNHNV, CDR2 YYDKDF (reference sequence). CDR3 residues: CATSESGVNTGELFF. Here the CDR3 DNA reads TGTGCCACCAGCGAAAGCGGGGTGAACACCGGGGAGCTGTTTTTT.

A few counts support this clone. The chain employs TRBV28 and TRBJ1-4; D not certain. Germline-derived CDR1 and CDR2 are MDHEN and SYDVKM. V was clipped by 4 bases and J by 7 bases, with 13 bases between them. The CDR3 is 14 residues long. CDR3: CASSSRLRFEKLFF. The CDR3 bases are TGTGCCAGCAGTTCCAGGTTAAGATTTGAAAAACTGTTTTTT.

J is TRBJ2-2 and V is TRBV7-3; D not resolved. CDR1 SGHTA and CDR2 FQGTGA come from the germline V gene. V was clipped by 2 bases and J by 4 bases, with 5 bases between them. The CDR3 is 13 residues long. The CDR3 loop reads CASSLYPTGELFF. Here the CDR3 DNA reads TGTGCCAGCAGCTTATATCCCACCGGGGAGCTGTTTTTT.

The chain employs TRBV27 and TRBJ1-4, with 10 bases aligning to TRBD1. The V gene end was trimmed by 5 bases and the J gene end by 6 bases; junction bases not matched to a gene: 6. The CDR3 spans 15 residues. Germline-derived CDR1 and CDR2 are MNHEY and SMNVEV (reference sequence). CDR3: CASSPDRGRDEKLFF. In nucleotides, the CDR3 is TGTGCCAGCAGTCCCGACAGGGGGCGGGATGAAAAACTGTTTTTT.

This chain joins TRBV5-6 and TRBJ1-1, with 7 bases aligning to TRBD1. Germline trimming cut 3 bases from V and 5 bases from J; bases unmatched to any gene: 7. Germline V gene data show CDR1 as SGHDT and CDR2 as YYEEEE. The CDR3 has 14 amino acids. The CDR3 nucleotides read TGTGCCAGCAGCTATGACAGGGTGGGAACTGAAGCTTTCTTT. Amino acid sequence: CASSYDRVGTEAFF.

The V gene is TRBV19, the J gene TRBJ2-3; tentatively, D is TRBD1 (5 bases). Germline loops: CDR1 LNHDA, CDR2 SQIVND (reference sequence). The CDR3 has 14 residues. V shed 7 bases and J shed 7 bases, with 18 bases lying between them. CDR3 DNA: TGTGCCAGTAAGAGAGACAGCAGAGGAAATACGCAGTATTTT. Its translation: CASKRDSRGNTQYF.

This sequence joins TRBV4-2 and TRBJ2-1; TRBD2 might be the D (6 bases). Trimming removed 4 bases at V and 2 bases at J, with 15 bases between. Germline assignment: CDR1 LGHNA and CDR2 YNFKEQ. The CDR3 runs to 16 residues. The CDR3 sequence: CASSRGWEVAYNEQFF. Here the CDR3 DNA reads TGTGCCAGCAGCCGGGGCTGGGAGGTTGCCTACAATGAGCAGTTCTTC.

The J gene is TRBJ2-5, the V gene TRBV29-1, with TRBD1 identical over 11 bases. CDR3 length equals 15 residues. The germline V gene has CDR1 SQVTM and CDR2 ANQGSEA. V was pared by 2 bases and J by 5 bases, with 7 bases of the junction left unmatched. DNA for the CDR3: TGCAGCGTTGAACCACTCCGGGACAGGGGGGAGACCCAGTACTTC. Its translation is CSVEPLRDRGETQYF.

The J gene is TRBJ1-4, the V gene TRBV11-2; possible D gene TRBD1, 5 bases. The CDR3 length is 14 residues. Germline values: CDR1 SGHAT, CDR2 FQNNGV. V was shortened by 5 bases and J by 4 bases, with 11 bases between the two germline ends. The CDR3 DNA sequence: TGTGCCAGCAGCATCCAGGGCGATAATGAAAAACTGTTTTTT. This codes for CASSIQGDNEKLFF.

The V and J genes are TRBV5-6 and TRBJ1-1, with no clear D. Germline CDR1 and CDR2: SGHDT and YYEEEE. This CDR3 is 13 amino acids long. The germline V and J ends were trimmed by 1 base and 4 bases, with 8 bases remaining between them. As DNA, the CDR3 is TGTGCCAGCAGCTTGTGTGGGCGCACTGAAGCTTTCTTT. It is translated as CASSLCGRTEAFF.

The J gene is TRBJ2-3, the V gene TRBV5-1; D not resolved. CDR3 length: 12 residues. Trimming took 0 bases from V and 3 from J, leaving 2 bases between them. The germline CDR1 and CDR2 sequences are SGHRS and YFSETQ. The CDR3 sequence: CASSLATDTQYF. The CDR3 bases are TGCGCCAGCAGCTTGGCAACAGATACGCAGTATTTT.

V is TRBV28 and J is TRBJ1-3; maybe TRBD1 (6 bases). V gave up 4 bases and J gave up 5 bases, with 18 bases separating them. The germline gives CDR1 MDHEN, CDR2 SYDVKM. The CDR3 totals 16 residues. CDR3 coding DNA: TGTGCCAGCAGTTACCCGGGGGGCGCAACGAGAAACACCATATATTTT. Translation: CASSYPGGATRNTIYF.

The chain carries TRBV10-1 and TRBJ2-3; no definite D call. From germline, CDR1 is WNHNN and CDR2 SYGVQD (reference sequence). The CDR3 contains 16 residues. V was pared by 0 bases and J by 11 bases, with 21 bases between. The CDR3 sequence: CASSESTPQLRSKQYF. The CDR3 DNA reads as TGCGCCAGCAGTGAGTCAACCCCCCAATTGCGTAGTAAGCAGTATTTT.

The chain combines TRBV27 with TRBJ1-3, with D hard to call. The CDR3 consists of 19 residues. Trimming left V 5 bases short and J 3 bases short, with 26 bases between. Germline CDR1 is MNHEY and CDR2 is SMNVEV (reference sequence). This CDR3 is CASSPRRRERTFLGNTIYF. CDR3 DNA: TGTGCCAGCAGTCCCCGGCGGAGGGAAAGGACGTTCCTTGGAAACACCATATATTTT.

This chain connects TRBV11-2 to TRBJ2-3; 10 nucleotides align to TRBD2. Germline lookup yields CDR1 SGHAT and CDR2 FQNNGV. Trimming cost V 8 bases and J 2 bases; bases outside gene matches: 10. CDR3 length: 16 amino acids. CDR3 sequence: CASPRPGTSVTDTQYF. The DNA for the CDR3 is TGTGCCAGCCCCCGCCCCGGGACTAGCGTCACAGATACGCAGTATTTT.

The CDR3 coding sequence is TGTGCCAGCGGTGCCGGAGCCCAGGGGCCTACCTACTCTGGGGCCAACGTCCTGACTTTC. Translating gives CASGAGAQGPTYSGANVLTF. The chain uses TRBV27 and TRBJ2-6; D perhaps matches TRBD1 (6 bases). Germline V gene lookup returns CDR1 MNHEY and CDR2 SMNVEV (reference sequence). CDR3 length: 20 amino acids. V was cut by 8 bases and J by 0 bases, with 26 bases left in between. The full variable domain, its missing parts supplied by reference TRBV27 and TRBJ2-6, is EAQVTQNPRYLITVTGKKLTVTCSQNMNHEYMSWYRQDPGLGLRQIYYSMNVEVTDKGDVPEGYKVSRKEKRNFPLILESPSPNQTSLYFCASGAGAQGPTYSGANVLTFGAGSRLTVL.

A few counts support this clone. The CDR3 protein is CASSEGQITGELFF. CDR3 coding DNA: TGTGCCAGCAGTGAAGGGCAGATCACCGGGGAGCTGTTTTTT. The chain carries TRBV2 and TRBJ2-2; the D is unclear. The germline gives CDR1 SNHLY, CDR2 FYNNEI. The germline V and J ends were trimmed by 1 base and 4 bases, with 7 bases remaining between them. The CDR3 loop spans 14 amino acids.